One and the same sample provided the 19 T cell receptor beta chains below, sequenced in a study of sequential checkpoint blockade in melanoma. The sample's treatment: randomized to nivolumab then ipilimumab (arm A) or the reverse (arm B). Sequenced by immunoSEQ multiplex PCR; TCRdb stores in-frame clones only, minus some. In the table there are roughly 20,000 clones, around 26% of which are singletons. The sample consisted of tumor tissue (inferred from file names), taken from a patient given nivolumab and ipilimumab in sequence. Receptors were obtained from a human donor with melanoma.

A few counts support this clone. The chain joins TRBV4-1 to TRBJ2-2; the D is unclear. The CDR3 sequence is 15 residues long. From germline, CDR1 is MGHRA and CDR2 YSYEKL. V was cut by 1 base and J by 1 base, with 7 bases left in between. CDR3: CASSQARLNTGELFF. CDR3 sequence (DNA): TGCGCCAGCAGCCAAGCCAGATTGAACACCGGGGAGCTGTTTTTT.

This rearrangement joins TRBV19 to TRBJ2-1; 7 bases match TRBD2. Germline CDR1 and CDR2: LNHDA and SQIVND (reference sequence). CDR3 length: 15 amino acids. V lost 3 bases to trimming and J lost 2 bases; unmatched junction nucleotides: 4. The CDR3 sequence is CASSIWGGTYNEQFF. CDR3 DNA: TGTGCCAGTAGTATTTGGGGGGGGACCTACAATGAGCAGTTCTTC.

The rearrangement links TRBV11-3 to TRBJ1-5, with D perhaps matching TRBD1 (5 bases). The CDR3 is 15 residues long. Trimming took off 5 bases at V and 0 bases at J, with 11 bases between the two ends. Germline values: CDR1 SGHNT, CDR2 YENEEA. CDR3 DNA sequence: TGTGCCAGCAGCCAAGGGGAGTATAGCAATCAGCCCCAGCATTTT. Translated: CASSQGEYSNQPQHF. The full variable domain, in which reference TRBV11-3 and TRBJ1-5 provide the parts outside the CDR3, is EAGVVQSPRYKIIEKKQPVAFWCNPISGHNTLYWYLQNLGQGPELLIRYENEEAVDDSQLPKDRFSAERLKGVDSTLKIQPAELGDSAVYLCASSQGEYSNQPQHFGDGTRLSIL.

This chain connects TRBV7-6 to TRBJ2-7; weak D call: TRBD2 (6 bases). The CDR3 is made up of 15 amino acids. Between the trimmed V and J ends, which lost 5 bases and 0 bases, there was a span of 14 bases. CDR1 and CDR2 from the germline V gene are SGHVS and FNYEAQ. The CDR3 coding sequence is TGTGCCAGCAGCCCCACGGGGGTTCGCTCCTACGAGCAGTACTTC. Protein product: CASSPTGVRSYEQYF.

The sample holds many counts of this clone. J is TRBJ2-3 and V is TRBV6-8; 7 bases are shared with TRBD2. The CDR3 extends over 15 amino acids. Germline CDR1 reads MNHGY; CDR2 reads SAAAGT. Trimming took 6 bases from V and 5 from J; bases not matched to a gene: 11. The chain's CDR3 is CASRRSAGVIDTQYF. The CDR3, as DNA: TGTGCCAGCAGGCGTTCGGCGGGAGTCATAGATACGCAGTATTTT.

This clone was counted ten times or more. The CDR3 loop is CASSPTGIGYGYTF. CDR3 nucleotides: TGTGCCAGCAGCCCAACAGGGATCGGCTATGGCTACACCTTC. The V call is TRBV11-3, the J call TRBJ1-2, with a possible D match to TRBD1 (6 bases). The germline CDR1 and CDR2 sequences are SGHNT and YENEEA. V gave up 5 bases and J gave up 4 bases, with 14 bases separating them. The CDR3 contains 14 residues.

The CDR3 here is CASSTEGPGTGMTEAFF. In DNA form, the CDR3 reads TGTGCCAGCAGCACCGAGGGACCCGGGACAGGGATGACTGAAGCTTTCTTT. This chain uses TRBV7-5 with TRBJ1-1; the D call of TRBD1 is as the table states it, not checked on the DNA. TRBV7-5 is marked as a pseudogene. This CDR3 region has 17 residues.

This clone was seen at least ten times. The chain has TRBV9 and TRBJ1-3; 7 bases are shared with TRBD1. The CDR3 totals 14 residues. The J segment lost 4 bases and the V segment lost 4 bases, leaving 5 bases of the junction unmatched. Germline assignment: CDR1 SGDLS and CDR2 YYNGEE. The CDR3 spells CASSLTGSGNTIYF. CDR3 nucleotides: TGTGCCAGCAGCTTGACAGGGTCAGGAAACACCATATATTTT.

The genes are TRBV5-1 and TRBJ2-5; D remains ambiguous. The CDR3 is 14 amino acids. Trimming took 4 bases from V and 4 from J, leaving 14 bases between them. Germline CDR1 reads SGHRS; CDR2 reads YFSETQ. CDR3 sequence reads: CASSQDPLPETQYF. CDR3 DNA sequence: TGCGCCAGCAGCCAGGACCCCTTGCCAGAGACCCAGTACTTC. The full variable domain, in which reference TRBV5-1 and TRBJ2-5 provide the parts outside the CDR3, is KAGVTQTPRYLIKTRGQQVTLSCSPISGHRSVSWYQQTPGQGLQFLFEYFSETQRNKGNFPGRFSGRQFSNSRSEMNVSTLELGDSALYLCASSQDPLPETQYFGPGTRLLVL.

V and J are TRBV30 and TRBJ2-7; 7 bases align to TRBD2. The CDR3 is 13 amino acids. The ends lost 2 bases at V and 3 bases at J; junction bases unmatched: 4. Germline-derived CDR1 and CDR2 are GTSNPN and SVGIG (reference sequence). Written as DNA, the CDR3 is TGTGCCTGGAGTCACGGGGGGAACTACGAGCAGTACTTC. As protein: CAWSHGGNYEQYF.

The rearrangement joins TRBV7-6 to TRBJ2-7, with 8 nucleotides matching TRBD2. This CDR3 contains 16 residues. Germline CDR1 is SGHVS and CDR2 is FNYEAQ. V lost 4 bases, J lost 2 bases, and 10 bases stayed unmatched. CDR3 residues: CASSSRGGALTYEQYF. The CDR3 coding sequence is TGTGCCAGCAGCTCCCGGGGGGGGGCACTCACCTACGAGCAGTACTTC.

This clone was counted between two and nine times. The CDR3 coding sequence is TGTGCCAGCAGCTCGGGACTAGCGGCTCAAGAGACCCAGTACTTC. It specifies CASSSGLAAQETQYF. This chain links TRBV11-3 with TRBJ2-5; 11 nucleotides align to TRBD2. The CDR3 loop spans 15 amino acids. Germline V CDR1 and CDR2: SGHNT, YENEEA. V lost 4 bases, J lost 2 bases, and 3 bases stayed unmatched. Together with reference TRBV11-3 and TRBJ2-5, the CDR3 gives the full variable domain: EAGVVQSPRYKIIEKKQPVAFWCNPISGHNTLYWYLQNLGQGPELLIRYENEEAVDDSQLPKDRFSAERLKGVDSTLKIQPAELGDSAVYLCASSSGLAAQETQYFGPGTRLLVL.

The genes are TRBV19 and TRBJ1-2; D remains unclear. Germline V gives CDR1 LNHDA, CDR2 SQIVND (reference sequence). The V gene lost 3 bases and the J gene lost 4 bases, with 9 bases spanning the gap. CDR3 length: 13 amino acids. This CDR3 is CASSMGRGYGYTF. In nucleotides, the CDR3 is TGTGCCAGTAGTATGGGGAGAGGCTATGGCTACACCTTC.

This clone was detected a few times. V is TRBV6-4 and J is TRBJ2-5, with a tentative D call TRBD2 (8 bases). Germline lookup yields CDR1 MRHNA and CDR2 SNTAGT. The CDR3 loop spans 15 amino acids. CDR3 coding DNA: TGTGCTGCTAGGGGGCTAGCGGGTAACCAAGAGACCCAGTACTTC. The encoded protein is CAARGLAGNQETQYF.

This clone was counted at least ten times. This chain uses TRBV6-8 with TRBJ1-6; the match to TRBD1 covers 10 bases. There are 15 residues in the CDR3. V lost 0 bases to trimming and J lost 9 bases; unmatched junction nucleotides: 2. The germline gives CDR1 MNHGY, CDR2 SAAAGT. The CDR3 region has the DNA TGTGCCAGCAGTTACTCCCGGGACAGGGGTTCACCCCTCCACTTT. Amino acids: CASSYSRDRGSPLHF.

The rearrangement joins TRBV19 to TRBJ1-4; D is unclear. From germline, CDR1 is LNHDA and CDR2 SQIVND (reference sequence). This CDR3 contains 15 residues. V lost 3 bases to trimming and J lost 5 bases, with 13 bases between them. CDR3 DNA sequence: TGTGCCAGTAGTATCCGGGAGGTCTGGAATGAAAAACTGTTTTTT. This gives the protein CASSIREVWNEKLFF.

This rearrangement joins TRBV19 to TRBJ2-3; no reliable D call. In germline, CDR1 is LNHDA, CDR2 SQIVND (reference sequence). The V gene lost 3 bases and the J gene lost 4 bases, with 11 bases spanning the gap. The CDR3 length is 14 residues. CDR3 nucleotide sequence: TGTGCCAGTAGTATTGGTCGGTCTTCAGATACGCAGTATTTT. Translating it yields CASSIGRSSDTQYF.

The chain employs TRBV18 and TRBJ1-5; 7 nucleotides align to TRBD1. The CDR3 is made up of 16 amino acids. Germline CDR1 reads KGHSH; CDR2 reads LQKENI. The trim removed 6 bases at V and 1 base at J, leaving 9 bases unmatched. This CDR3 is CASSWTGGESNQPQHF. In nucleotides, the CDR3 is TGTGCCAGCTCGTGGACAGGTGGTGAGAGCAATCAGCCCCAGCATTTT.

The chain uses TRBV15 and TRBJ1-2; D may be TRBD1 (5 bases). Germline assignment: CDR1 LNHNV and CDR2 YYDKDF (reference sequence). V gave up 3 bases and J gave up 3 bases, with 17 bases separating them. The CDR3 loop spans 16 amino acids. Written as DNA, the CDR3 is TGTGCCACCAGCAGCGAAACCGGGACTGACTACTATGGCTACACCTTC. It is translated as CATSSETGTDYYGYTF.